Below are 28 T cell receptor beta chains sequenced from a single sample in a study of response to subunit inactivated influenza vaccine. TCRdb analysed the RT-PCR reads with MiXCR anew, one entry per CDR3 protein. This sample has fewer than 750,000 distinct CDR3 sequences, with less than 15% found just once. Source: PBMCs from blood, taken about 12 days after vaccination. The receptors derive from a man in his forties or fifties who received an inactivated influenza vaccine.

CDR3 residues: CATSREASGTQYF. DNA of the CDR3: TGTGCCACCAGCAGAGAGGCCTCAGGGACCCAGTACTTC. The V and J genes are TRBV15 and TRBJ2-5, with D uncertain. CDR3 size: 13 residues. V was shortened by 0 bases and J by 7 bases, with 9 bases between the two germline ends. Germline V gene lookup returns CDR1 LNHNV and CDR2 YYDKDF (reference sequence).

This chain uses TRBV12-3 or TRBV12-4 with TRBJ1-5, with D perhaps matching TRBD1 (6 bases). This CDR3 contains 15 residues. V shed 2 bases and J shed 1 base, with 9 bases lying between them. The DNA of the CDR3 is TGTGCCAGCAGTTTAAGACAGGCGAGCAATCAGCCCCAGCATTTT. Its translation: CASSLRQASNQPQHF.

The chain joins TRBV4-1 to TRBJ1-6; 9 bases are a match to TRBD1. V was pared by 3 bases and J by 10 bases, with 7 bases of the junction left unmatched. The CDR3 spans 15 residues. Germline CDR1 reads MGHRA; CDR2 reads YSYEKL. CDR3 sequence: CASSHPGQGRSPLHF. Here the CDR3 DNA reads TGCGCCAGCAGCCACCCGGGACAGGGAAGATCACCCCTCCACTTT.

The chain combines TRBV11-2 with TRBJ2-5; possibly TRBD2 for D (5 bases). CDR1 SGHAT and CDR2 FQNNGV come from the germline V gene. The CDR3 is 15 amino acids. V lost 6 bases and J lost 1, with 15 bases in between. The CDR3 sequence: CASSHRTGTQETQYF. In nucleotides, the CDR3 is TGTGCCAGCAGTCATCGGACTGGTACCCAAGAGACCCAGTACTTC.

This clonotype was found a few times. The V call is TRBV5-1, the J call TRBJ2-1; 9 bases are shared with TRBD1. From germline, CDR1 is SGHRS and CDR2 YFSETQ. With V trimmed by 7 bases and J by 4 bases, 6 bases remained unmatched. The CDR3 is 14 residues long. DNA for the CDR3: TGCGCCAGCTCCGGGACAGGGTCATACAATGAGCAGTTCTTC. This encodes CASSGTGSYNEQFF.

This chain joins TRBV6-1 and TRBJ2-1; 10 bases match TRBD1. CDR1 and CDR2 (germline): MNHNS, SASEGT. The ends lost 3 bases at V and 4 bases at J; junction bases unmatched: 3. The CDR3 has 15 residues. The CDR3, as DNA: TGTGCCAGCAGTGAGGGACAGGGGCATTACAATGAGCAGTTCTTC. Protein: CASSEGQGHYNEQFF.

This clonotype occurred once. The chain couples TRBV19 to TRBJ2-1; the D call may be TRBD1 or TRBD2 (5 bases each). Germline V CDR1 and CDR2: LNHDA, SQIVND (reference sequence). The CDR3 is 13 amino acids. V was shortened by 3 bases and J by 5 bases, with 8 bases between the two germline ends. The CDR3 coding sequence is TGTGCCAGTAGTATGGGACCGAACAATGAGCAGTTCTTC. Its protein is CASSMGPNNEQFF.

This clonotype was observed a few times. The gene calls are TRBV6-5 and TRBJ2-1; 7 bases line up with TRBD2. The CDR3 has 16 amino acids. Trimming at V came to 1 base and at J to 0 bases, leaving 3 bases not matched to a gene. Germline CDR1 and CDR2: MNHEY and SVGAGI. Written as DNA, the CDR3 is TGTGCCAGCAGTTACTTAGCGGGTCGCTCCTACAATGAGCAGTTCTTC. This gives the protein CASSYLAGRSYNEQFF.

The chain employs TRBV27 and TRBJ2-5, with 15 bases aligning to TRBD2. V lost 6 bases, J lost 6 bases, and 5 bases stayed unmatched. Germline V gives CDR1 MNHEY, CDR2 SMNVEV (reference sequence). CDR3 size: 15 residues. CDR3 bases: TGTGCCAGCAGCCGGGGACTAGCGGGAGGAAAGACCCAGTACTTC. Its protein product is CASSRGLAGGKTQYF.

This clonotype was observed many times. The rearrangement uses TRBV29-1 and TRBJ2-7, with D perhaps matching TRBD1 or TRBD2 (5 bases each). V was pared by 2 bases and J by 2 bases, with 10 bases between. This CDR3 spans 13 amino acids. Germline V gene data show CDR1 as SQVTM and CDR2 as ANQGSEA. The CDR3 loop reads CSVEKGSPYEQYF. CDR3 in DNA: TGCAGCGTTGAAAAGGGGAGTCCCTACGAGCAGTACTTC.

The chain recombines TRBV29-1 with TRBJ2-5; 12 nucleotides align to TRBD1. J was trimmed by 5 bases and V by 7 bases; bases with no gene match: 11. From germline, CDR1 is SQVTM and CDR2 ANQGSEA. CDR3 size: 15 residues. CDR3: CSAGTGGYFGETQYF. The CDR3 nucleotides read TGCAGCGCCGGGACAGGGGGCTACTTCGGGGAGACCCAGTACTTC.

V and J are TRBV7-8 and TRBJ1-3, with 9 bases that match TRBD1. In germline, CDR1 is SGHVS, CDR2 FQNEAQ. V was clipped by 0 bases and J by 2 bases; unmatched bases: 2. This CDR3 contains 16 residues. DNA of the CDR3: TGTGCCAGCAGCTTAGCGGACAGGGGTGCTGGAAACACCATATATTTT. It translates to CASSLADRGAGNTIYF. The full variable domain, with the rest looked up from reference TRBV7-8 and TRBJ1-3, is GAGVSQSPRYKVAKRGQDVALRCDPISGHVSLFWYQQALGQGPEFLTYFQNEAQLDKSGLPSDRFFAERPEGSVSTLKIQRTQQEDSAVYLCASSLADRGAGNTIYFGEGSWLTVV.

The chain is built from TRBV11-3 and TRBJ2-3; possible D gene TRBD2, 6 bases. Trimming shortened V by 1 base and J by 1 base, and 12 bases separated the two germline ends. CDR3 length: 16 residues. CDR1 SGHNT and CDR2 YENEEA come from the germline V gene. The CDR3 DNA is TGTGCCAGCAGCTTAGGGACTACCGTACGCACAGATACGCAGTATTTT. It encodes CASSLGTTVRTDTQYF. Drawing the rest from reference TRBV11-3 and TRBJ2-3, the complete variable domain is EAGVVQSPRYKIIEKKQPVAFWCNPISGHNTLYWYLQNLGQGPELLIRYENEEAVDDSQLPKDRFSAERLKGVDSTLKIQPAELGDSAVYLCASSLGTTVRTDTQYFGPGTRLTVL.

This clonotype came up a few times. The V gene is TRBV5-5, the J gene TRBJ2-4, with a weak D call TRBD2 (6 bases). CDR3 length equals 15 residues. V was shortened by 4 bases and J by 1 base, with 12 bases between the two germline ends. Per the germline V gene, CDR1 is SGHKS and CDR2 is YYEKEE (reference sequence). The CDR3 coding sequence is TGTGCCAGCAGCCCGGGGACTGCGGCCAAAAACATTCAGTACTTC. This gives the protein CASSPGTAAKNIQYF. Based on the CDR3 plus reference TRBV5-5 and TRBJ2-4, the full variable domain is DAGVTQSPTHLIKTRGQQVTLRCSPISGHKSVSWYQQVLGQGPQFIFQYYEKEERGRGNFPDRFSARQFPNYSSELNVNALLLGDSALYLCASSPGTAAKNIQYFGAGTRLSVL.

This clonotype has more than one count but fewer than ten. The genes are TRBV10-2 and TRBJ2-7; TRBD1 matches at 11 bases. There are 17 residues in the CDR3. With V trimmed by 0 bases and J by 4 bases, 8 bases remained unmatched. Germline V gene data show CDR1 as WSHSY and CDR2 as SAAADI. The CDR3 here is CASSESLQGTGGYEQYF. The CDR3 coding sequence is TGCGCCAGCAGTGAGTCGTTGCAAGGGACAGGGGGGTACGAGCAGTACTTC.

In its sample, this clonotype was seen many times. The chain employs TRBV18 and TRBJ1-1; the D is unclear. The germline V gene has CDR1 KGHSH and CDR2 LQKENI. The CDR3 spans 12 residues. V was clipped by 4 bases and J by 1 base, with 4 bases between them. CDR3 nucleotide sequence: TGTGCCAGCTCACAAGCGAACACTGAAGCTTTCTTT. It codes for CASSQANTEAFF.

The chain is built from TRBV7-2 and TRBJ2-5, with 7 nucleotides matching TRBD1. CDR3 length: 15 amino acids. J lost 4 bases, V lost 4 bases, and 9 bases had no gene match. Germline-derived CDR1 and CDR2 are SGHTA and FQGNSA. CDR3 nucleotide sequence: TGTGCCAGCAGCTGGGTGACAGGGAGTTCAGAGACCCAGTACTTC. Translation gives CASSWVTGSSETQYF.

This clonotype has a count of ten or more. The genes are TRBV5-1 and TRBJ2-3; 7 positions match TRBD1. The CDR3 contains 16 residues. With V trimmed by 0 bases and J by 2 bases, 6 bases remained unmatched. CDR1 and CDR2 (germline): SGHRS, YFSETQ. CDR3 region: CASSLGTGGFTDTQYF. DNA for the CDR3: TGCGCCAGCAGCTTGGGGACAGGTGGCTTCACAGATACGCAGTATTTT.

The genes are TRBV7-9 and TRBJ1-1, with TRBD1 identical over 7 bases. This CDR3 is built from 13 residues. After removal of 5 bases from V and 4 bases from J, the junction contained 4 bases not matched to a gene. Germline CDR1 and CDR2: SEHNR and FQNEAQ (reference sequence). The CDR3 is CASSDTGATEAFF. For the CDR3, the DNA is TGTGCCAGCAGCGACACAGGGGCCACTGAAGCTTTCTTT.

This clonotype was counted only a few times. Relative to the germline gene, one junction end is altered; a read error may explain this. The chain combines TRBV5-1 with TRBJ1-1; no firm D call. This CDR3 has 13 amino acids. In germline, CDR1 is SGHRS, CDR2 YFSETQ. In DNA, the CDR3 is TGCGCCAGCAGATTGGACGTGAACACTGAAGCTTTCTTT. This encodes CASRLDVNTEAFF.

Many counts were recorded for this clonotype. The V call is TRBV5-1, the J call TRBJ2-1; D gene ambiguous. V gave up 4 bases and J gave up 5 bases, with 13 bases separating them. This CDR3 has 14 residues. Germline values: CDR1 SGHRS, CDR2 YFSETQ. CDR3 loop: CASSLGWVDNEQFF. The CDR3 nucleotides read TGCGCCAGCAGCCTCGGTTGGGTAGACAATGAGCAGTTCTTC.

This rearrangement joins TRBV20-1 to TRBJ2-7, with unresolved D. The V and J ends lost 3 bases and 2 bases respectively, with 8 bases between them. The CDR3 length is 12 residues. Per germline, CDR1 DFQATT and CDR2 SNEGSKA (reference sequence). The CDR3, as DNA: TGCAGTGCTAGTGGGTATCCCTACGAGCAGTACTTC. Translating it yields CSASGYPYEQYF.

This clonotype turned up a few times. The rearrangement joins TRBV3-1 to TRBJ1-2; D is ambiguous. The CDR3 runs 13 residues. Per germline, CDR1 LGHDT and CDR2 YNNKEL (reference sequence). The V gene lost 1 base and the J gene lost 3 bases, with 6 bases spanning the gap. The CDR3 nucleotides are TGTGCCAGCAGCCAAGCACTTTACTATGGCTACACCTTC. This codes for CASSQALYYGYTF.

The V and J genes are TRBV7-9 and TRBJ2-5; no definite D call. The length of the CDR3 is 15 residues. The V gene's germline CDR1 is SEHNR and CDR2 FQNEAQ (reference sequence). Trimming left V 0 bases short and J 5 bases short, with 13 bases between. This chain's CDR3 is CASSLASFPRETQYF. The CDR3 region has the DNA TGTGCCAGCAGCTTAGCGTCGTTCCCCAGGGAGACCCAGTACTTC.

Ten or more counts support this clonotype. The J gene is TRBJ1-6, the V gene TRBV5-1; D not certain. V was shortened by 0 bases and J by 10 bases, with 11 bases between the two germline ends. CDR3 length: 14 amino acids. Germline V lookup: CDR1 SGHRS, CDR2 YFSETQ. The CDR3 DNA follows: TGCGCCAGCAGCTTGGACGGTGCCGGGTCACCCCTCCACTTT. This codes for CASSLDGAGSPLHF.

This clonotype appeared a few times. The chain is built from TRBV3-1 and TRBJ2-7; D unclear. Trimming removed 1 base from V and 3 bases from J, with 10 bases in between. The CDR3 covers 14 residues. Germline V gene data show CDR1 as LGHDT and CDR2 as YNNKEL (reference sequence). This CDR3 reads CASSQGPHRYEQYF. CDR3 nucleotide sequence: TGTGCCAGCAGCCAAGGCCCGCATCGCTACGAGCAGTACTTC.

The CDR3 coding sequence is TGCAGTGCTAGCCTTACCTCAACCTCCTACAATGAGCAGTTCTTC. Protein sequence: CSASLTSTSYNEQFF. This chain connects TRBV20-1 to TRBJ2-1; D remains unclear. V was cut by 3 bases and J by 0 bases, with 12 bases left in between. Germline CDR1 and CDR2: DFQATT and SNEGSKA (reference sequence). The CDR3 loop spans 15 amino acids.

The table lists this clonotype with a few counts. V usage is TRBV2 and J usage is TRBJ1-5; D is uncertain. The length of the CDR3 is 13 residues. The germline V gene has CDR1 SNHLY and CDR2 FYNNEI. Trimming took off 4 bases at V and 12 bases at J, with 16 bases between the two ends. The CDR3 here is CASSATREALQHF. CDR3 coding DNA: TGTGCCAGCAGTGCTACTCGGGAAGCCCTCCAGCATTTT. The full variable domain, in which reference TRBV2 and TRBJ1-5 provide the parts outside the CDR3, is EPEVTQTPSHQVTQMGQEVILRCVPISNHLYFYWYRQILGQKVEFLVSFYNNEISEKSEIFDDQFSVERPDGSNFTLKIRSTKLEDSAMYFCASSATREALQHFGDGTRLSIL.